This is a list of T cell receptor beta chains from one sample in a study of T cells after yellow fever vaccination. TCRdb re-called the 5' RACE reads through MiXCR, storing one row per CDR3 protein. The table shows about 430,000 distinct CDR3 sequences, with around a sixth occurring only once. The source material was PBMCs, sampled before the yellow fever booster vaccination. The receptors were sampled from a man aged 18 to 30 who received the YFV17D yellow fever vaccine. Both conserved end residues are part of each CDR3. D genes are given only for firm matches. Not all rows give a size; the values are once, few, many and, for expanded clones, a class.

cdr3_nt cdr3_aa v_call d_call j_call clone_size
TGCGCCAGCAGCTTGGCCGTGGGGGGGCCGTACAATGAGCAGTTCTTC CASSLAVGGPYNEQFF TRBV5-1 NA TRBJ2-1 NA
TGCGCCAGCAGCTGGGGGACCCGCGGAAACACCATATATTTT CASSWGTRGNTIYF TRBV5-1 NA TRBJ1-3 few
TGTGCCAGCAGTCCCGGACTAGCGGGGGAGTACGAGCAGTACTTC CASSPGLAGEYEQYF TRBV27 TRBD2 TRBJ2-7 few
TGTGCCAGCAGTTCCCCATCAACAACAGGGGACGGCTACACCTTC CASSSPSTTGDGYTF TRBV6-2/TRBV6-3 TRBD1 TRBJ1-2 NA
TGTGCCAGCAGATTCGGCACGAACACCGGGGAGCTGTTTTTT CASRFGTNTGELFF TRBV7-9 NA TRBJ2-2 few
TGTGCCAGCTCCCCTGGGGGACCGCAGTTCTTC CASSPGGPQFF TRBV18 NA TRBJ2-1 NA
TGCAGTGCGCAGCAGGGTGGGAACTATGGCTACACCTTC CSAQQGGNYGYTF TRBV20-1 NA TRBJ1-2 NA
TGTGCCAGCAGTTTTGGACACACCTCTGGGGCCAACGTCCTGACTTTC CASSFGHTSGANVLTF TRBV12-3/TRBV12-4 NA TRBJ2-6 NA
TGTGCCAGCAGCTTAACCGGGACTCCAGAGACCCAGTACTTC CASSLTGTPETQYF TRBV11-2 NA TRBJ2-5 many
TGTGCCAGCAGTTTTTGGGGGGGTAGCGGGGAGTCAGATACGCAGTATTTT CASSFWGGSGESDTQYF TRBV27 TRBD2 TRBJ2-3 NA
TGCGCCAGCAGCCAAGAATCCCTCTCTGGGGCCAACGTCCTGACTTTC CASSQESLSGANVLTF TRBV4-3 NA TRBJ2-6 many
TGTGCCAGCAGTTTTGGGCAGCACACTGAAGCTTTCTTT CASSFGQHTEAFF TRBV6-6 NA TRBJ1-1 NA
TGTGCCAGCAGCGTAGGGGGCCAACTAGCCAAAAACATTCAGTACTTC CASSVGGQLAKNIQYF TRBV9 NA TRBJ2-4 NA
TGTGCCAGTAAATCCCAGGAGAAGGAAAAACTGTTTTTT CASKSQEKEKLFF TRBV19 NA TRBJ1-4 NA
TGCAGTGCTCCCGCCCAGGACAGCTTGGGCTACACCTTC CSAPAQDSLGYTF TRBV20-1 NA TRBJ1-2 NA
TGTGCTAGTGGTTTGACTAGGGCCCCGGTATTCGAGACCCAGTACTTC CASGLTRAPVFETQYF TRBV12-5 NA TRBJ2-5 NA
TGTGCCAGCACCGGACAGCCCGCTAACTATGGCTACACCTTC CASTGQPANYGYTF TRBV6-5 NA TRBJ1-2 NA
TGCAGTGCTATCACCGCGGGCGGGGGCTACAATGAGCAGTTCTTC CSAITAGGGYNEQFF TRBV20-1 TRBD2 TRBJ2-1 NA
TGTGCCAGCAGCCCCAAGGCTAGGGACAGGGGGCCCGGGGAGCTGTTTTTT CASSPKARDRGPGELFF TRBV5-6 TRBD1 TRBJ2-2 NA
TGTGCCAGCTCACCAAGGGACTCCCCATTAGGAGCTTTCTTT CASSPRDSPLGAFF TRBV18 NA TRBJ1-1 few
TGTGCCAGCAGCATGGTGGAGAACACTGAAGCTTTCTTT CASSMVENTEAFF TRBV7-7 NA TRBJ1-1 few
TGTGCCAGCAGTTACTCGACTCTGGGGCGCGGGGAGACCCAGTACTTC CASSYSTLGRGETQYF TRBV6-5 NA TRBJ2-5 NA
TGTGCCAGCAGCCAGGACAGATACACAGATACGCAGTATTTT CASSQDRYTDTQYF TRBV7-2 NA TRBJ2-3 NA
TGTGCCAGCAGCTTGTCGTCCGGAGAGACCCAGTACTTC CASSLSSGETQYF TRBV5-6 NA TRBJ2-5 few
TGCAGTGCCGAGCATACAGGGGACGATCAGCCCCAGCATTTT CSAEHTGDDQPQHF TRBV20-1 TRBD1 TRBJ1-5 NA
TGCGCCAGCAGACCGGACAGGGTCGACGAGCAGTACTTC CASRPDRVDEQYF TRBV5-1 TRBD1 TRBJ2-7 many
TGTGCCACCAGTGATTCGTTGGGACAGGATTACAATGAGCAGTTCTTC CATSDSLGQDYNEQFF TRBV24-1 TRBD1 TRBJ2-1 NA
TGCGCCAGCAGCTTGCGGCAATTGAGTCACGAGCAGTACTTC CASSLRQLSHEQYF TRBV5-1 NA TRBJ2-7 few
TGTGCCTGGAGTGTTACAGGGGATTCGAACACCATATATTTT CAWSVTGDSNTIYF TRBV30 TRBD1 TRBJ1-3 NA
TGTGCCAGCAGCACCCGTAGGACAGGGGGCGCGGACAATGAGCAGTTCTTC CASSTRRTGGADNEQFF TRBV11-2 TRBD1 TRBJ2-1 many
TGTGCCAGCACCCTCATGACTAGCAGATGGGTCGGGGAGCTGTTTTTT CASTLMTSRWVGELFF TRBV3-1 TRBD2 TRBJ2-2 NA
TGTGCCAGCAGCTTTGACAGCACACCCCTCCACTTT CASSFDSTPLHF TRBV7-9 NA TRBJ1-6 once
TGTGCCAGCATCCGACAGGGGGCGAGGAACATTCAGTACTTC CASIRQGARNIQYF TRBV6-1 TRBD1 TRBJ2-4 NA
TGCAGCGTGGGGGGCGGGACAGGCCGCACAGATACGCAGTATTTT CSVGGGTGRTDTQYF TRBV29-1 TRBD1 TRBJ2-3 few
TGTGCCAGCAGTCCGAGTCGGGACATTCAGTACTTC CASSPSRDIQYF TRBV6-6 NA TRBJ2-4 NA